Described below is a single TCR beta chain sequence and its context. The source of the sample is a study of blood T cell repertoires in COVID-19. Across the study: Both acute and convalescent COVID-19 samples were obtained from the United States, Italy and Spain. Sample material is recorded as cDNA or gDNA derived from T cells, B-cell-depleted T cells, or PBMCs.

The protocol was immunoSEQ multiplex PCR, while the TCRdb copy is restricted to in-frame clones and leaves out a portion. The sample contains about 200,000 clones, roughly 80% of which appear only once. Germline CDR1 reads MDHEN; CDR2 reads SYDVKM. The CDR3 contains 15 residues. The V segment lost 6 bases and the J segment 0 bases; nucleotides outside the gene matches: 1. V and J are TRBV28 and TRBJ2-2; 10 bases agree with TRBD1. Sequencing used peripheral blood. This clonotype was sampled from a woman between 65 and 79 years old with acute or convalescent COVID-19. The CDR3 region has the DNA TGTGCCAGCAGGGGACAGGGGACGAACACCGGGGAGCTGTTTTTT. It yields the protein CASRGQGTNTGELFF.